The clone carrying this T cell receptor beta chain appeared a single time. Its antigen is not identified. These data originate in a study of T cell responses to AZD1222 COVID-19 vaccine. Study findings and constraints: Across the whole spike, CD4 TCRs peaked at regions 160-218 and 743-854.

This CDR3 comprises 13 residues. The V gene lost 3 bases and the J gene lost 5 bases, with 13 bases spanning the gap. CDR1 and CDR2 from the germline V gene are GTSNPN and SVGIG (reference sequence). Only in-frame clones appear in the TCRdb table, and some are missing; sequencing was by immunoSEQ multiplex PCR. The table shows about 190,000 clones, with about 87% occurring only once. The chain joins TRBV30 to TRBJ1-1, with D possibly being TRBD1 (5 bases). This sequence was found in an adult in good health. The specimen comprised peripheral blood, sampled on day 0 of MenACWY control vaccination. The CDR3 bases are TGTGCCTGGAGGGGGGGAAGAAGTACTGAAGCTTTCTTT. This codes for CAWRGGRSTEAFF.